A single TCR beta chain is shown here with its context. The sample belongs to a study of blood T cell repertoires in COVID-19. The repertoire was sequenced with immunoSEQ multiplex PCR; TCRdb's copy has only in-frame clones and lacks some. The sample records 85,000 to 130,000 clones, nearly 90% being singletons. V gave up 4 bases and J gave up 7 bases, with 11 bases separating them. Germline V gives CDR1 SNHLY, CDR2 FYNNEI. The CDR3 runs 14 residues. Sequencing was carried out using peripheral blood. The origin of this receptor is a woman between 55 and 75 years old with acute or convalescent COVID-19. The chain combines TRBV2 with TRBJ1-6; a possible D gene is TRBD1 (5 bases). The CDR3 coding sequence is TGTGCCAGCAGTGGGGGGGAGGGGAATTCACCCCTCCACTTT. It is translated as CASSGGEGNSPLHF.